The 4 T cell receptor beta chains below all came from one sample that was sequenced in a study of blood T cell repertoires in COVID-19. Profiling relied on immunoSEQ multiplex PCR, and the TCRdb table lists in-frame clones only, not all of them. Found here are about 82,000 clones, about 83% of them singletons; the top ten hold more than 15%. Material for sequencing was peripheral blood. The receptors come from a woman in her fifties or sixties with acute or convalescent COVID-19.

CDR3 bases: TGTGCCAGCAGCCCTCCGGTCCACACCGGGGAGCTGTTTTTT. Translated, it gives CASSPPVHTGELFF. V gene TRBV7-2 combines with J gene TRBJ2-2, with D uncertain. CDR1 and CDR2 from the germline V gene are SGHTA and FQGNSA. CDR3 length equals 14 residues. V was clipped by 5 bases and J by 3 bases, with 10 bases between them.

This sequence joins TRBV7-9 and TRBJ1-4; weak D call: TRBD1 (5 bases). The V gene lost 1 base and the J gene lost 0 bases, with 9 bases spanning the gap. This CDR3 has 16 amino acids. In germline, CDR1 is SEHNR, CDR2 FQNEAQ (reference sequence). CDR3 protein: CASSLVAGATNEKLFF. DNA of the CDR3: TGTGCCAGCAGCTTAGTGGCGGGGGCAACTAATGAAAAACTGTTTTTT.

The V gene is TRBV18, the J gene TRBJ1-5; D call uncertain. The germline V gene has CDR1 KGHSH and CDR2 LQKENI. With 6 bases removed from V and 3 bases from J, the gap between germline ends came to 12 bases. The CDR3 has 14 amino acids. The CDR3 is CASSTKRYNQPQHF. CDR3 DNA sequence: TGTGCCAGCTCCACGAAGAGATACAATCAGCCCCAGCATTTT. Drawing the rest from reference TRBV18 and TRBJ1-5, the complete variable domain is NAGVMQNPRHLVRRRGQEARLRCSPMKGHSHVYWYRQLPEEGLKFMVYLQKENIIDESGMPKERFSAEFPKEGPSILRIQQVVRGDSAAYFCASSTKRYNQPQHFGDGTRLSIL.

The chain employs TRBV7-2 and TRBJ2-3; 14 bases fit TRBD2. Trimming at V came to 1 base and at J to 5 bases, leaving 5 bases not matched to a gene. The germline CDR1 and CDR2 sequences are SGHTA and FQGNSA. The CDR3 is made up of 17 amino acids. The CDR3 reads CASSLGLAGGLEDTQYF. In nucleotides, the CDR3 is TGTGCCAGCAGCTTAGGACTAGCGGGGGGGCTTGAAGATACGCAGTATTTT.